Listed below are T cell receptor beta chains from one sample, sequenced in a study of tumor-infiltrating lymphocytes in oesophageal squamous cell carcinoma. TCRdb called the PCR reads again in MiXCR, with one record for every CDR3 protein. Of some 10,000 distinct CDR3 sequences listed, approximately 61% are singletons. Sequenced material: esophageal tumor tissue. These receptors were collected from a female donor with esophageal squamous cell carcinoma. Both conserved end residues are part of each CDR3.

J: TRBJ2-3
V: TRBV7-8
CDR3: CASSSRPGSTDTQYF

J: TRBJ2-3
V: TRBV7-2
CDR3: CASSNDYKNTQYF

J: TRBJ1-3
V: TRBV6-1
CDR3: CASSAHSSGNTIYF

J: TRBJ2-5
V: TRBV6-6
CDR3: CASSPGGVETQYF

J: TRBJ1-2
V: TRBV7-9
CDR3: CASSLAPLNPYGYTF

J: NA
V: TRBV7-2
CDR3: CASSLTGQSTKNIQFF

J: TRBJ2-5
V: TRBV7-9
CDR3: CASSLVGQNLQETQYF

J: TRBJ2-7
V: TRBV11-2
CDR3: CASSYSILSREGPYEQYF

J: TRBJ2-5
V: TRBV7-6
CDR3: CASSLGSPGGQETQYF

J: TRBJ1-1
V: TRBV7-3
CDR3: CASSSADRGSRTEAFF

J: TRBJ1-1
V: TRBV7-2
CDR3: CASSTQTGGGTEAFF

J: NA
V: TRBV12-3/TRBV12-4
CDR3: CASSRYRGSPLHF

J: NA
V: TRBV12-3/TRBV12-4
CDR3: CASSLRTSWETQYF

J: TRBJ2-3
V: TRBV11-2
CDR3: CASRPSGLAGGLHDTQYF

J: NA
V: TRBV28
CDR3: CASSLKGTGEQYF

J: NA
V: TRBV10-3
CDR3: CAISGTLAPSSYNEQYF

J: TRBJ2-1
V: TRBV7-2
CDR3: CASSLGMAYNEQFF

J: NA
V: TRBV28
CDR3: CASNGGSLSGSSYEQYF

J: TRBJ2-3
V: TRBV7-2
CDR3: CASSLSGSTDTQYF

J: NA
V: TRBV7-8
CDR3: CAVRDRGYGYTF

J: TRBJ2-7
V: TRBV7-2
CDR3: CASSLAYGADEQYF

J: NA
V: TRBV12-3/TRBV12-4
CDR3: CASSFDRGSYNEQFF

J: TRBJ1-5
V: TRBV14
CDR3: CASSPGLGRPQHF

J: TRBJ2-3
V: TRBV7-2
CDR3: CASSLGLLGDRTDTQYF

J: TRBJ2-7
V: TRBV7-2
CDR3: CASSLGQAHNEQYF

J: NA
V: TRBV7-2
CDR3: CASSKNPGQGYEQYF

J: TRBJ2-6
V: TRBV6-1
CDR3: CASRGQSSGANVLTF

J: TRBJ1-1
V: TRBV6-5
CDR3: CASSEGGTFAEAFF

J: NA
V: TRBV7-3
CDR3: CASSPSSGAQGEQFF

J: TRBJ2-3
V: TRBV15
CDR3: CATSIQGAVTDTQYF

J: NA
V: TRBV20-1
CDR3: CSASDGNTEAFF

J: TRBJ2-1
V: TRBV27
CDR3: CASTKNRGLGNNEQFF

J: TRBJ2-1
V: TRBV7-2
CDR3: CASSIGMAGSQFF

J: NA
V: TRBV7-2
CDR3: CASSLVRGGRETQYF

J: NA
V: TRBV7-6
CDR3: CASSSRGNYNEQFF

J: TRBJ2-6
V: TRBV24-1
CDR3: CATSDLGTTGANVLTF

J: NA
V: TRBV7-2
CDR3: CASRGQSTNTEAFF

J: TRBJ2-3
V: TRBV5-1
CDR3: CASSPTDRGLGSPLHF

J: TRBJ2-1
V: TRBV6-6
CDR3: CASSYAGLAFYSAYNEQFF

J: NA
V: TRBV7-9
CDR3: CASEARSSYEQYF

J: TRBJ1-4
V: TRBV11-2
CDR3: CASSLVGSGNEKLFF

J: TRBJ1-2
V: TRBV6-1
CDR3: CASSPTEIYGYTF

J: TRBJ1-1
V: TRBV5-8
CDR3: CASSSRDRDDSEAFF

J: TRBJ2-7
V: TRBV6-6
CDR3: CASLRDGPSYEQYF

J: NA
V: TRBV7-7
CDR3: CASSLPHRVGAYEQYF

J: TRBJ1-1
V: TRBV28
CDR3: CASSYGSENTEAFF

J: TRBJ2-5
V: TRBV7-3
CDR3: CASSLEDTPTETQYF

J: NA
V: TRBV7-4
CDR3: CASSLTSYEQYF

J: TRBJ2-1
V: TRBV18
CDR3: CASSPDNEQFF

J: TRBJ1-1
V: TRBV7-3
CDR3: CASSFGGGTEAFF

J: TRBJ2-1
V: TRBV11-2
CDR3: CASSLVAGVSYNEQFF

J: TRBJ2-3
V: TRBV19
CDR3: CASSGPFTDTQYF

J: TRBJ2-4
V: TRBV6-5
CDR3: CASRRQGALTKNIQYF

J: TRBJ1-1
V: TRBV7-2
CDR3: CASSLVRGRDTEAFF

J: TRBJ2-3
V: TRBV7-2
CDR3: CASSPRLTGTSATDTQYF

J: NA
V: TRBV28
CDR3: CASSLSFPSYNEQFF